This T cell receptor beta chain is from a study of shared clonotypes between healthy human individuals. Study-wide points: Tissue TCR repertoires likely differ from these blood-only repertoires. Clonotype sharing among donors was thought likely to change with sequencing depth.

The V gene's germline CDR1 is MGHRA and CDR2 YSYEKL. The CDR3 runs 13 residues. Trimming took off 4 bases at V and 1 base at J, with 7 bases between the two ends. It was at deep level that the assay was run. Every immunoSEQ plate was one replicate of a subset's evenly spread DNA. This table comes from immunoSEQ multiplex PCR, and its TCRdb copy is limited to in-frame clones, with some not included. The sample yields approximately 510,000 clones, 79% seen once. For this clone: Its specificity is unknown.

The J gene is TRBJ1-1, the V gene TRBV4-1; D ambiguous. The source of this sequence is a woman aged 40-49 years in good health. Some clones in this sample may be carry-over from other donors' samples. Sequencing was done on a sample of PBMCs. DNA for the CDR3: TGCGCCAGCAGCCTTACAGCGAACACTGAAGCTTTCTTT. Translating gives CASSLTANTEAFF.